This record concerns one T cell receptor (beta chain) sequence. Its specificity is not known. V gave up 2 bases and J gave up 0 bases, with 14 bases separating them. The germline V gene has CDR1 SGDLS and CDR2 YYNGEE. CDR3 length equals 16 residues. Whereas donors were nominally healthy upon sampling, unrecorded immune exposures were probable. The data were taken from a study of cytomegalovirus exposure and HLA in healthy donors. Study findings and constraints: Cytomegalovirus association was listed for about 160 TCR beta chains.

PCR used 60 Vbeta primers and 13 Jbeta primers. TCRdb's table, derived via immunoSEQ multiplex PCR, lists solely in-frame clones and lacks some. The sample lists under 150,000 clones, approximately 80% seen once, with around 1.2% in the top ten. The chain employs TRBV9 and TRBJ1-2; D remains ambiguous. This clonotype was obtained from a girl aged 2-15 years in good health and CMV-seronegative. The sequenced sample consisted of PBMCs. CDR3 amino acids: CASSVGRANSNYGYTF. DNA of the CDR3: TGTGCCAGCAGCGTGGGCAGAGCTAACTCTAACTATGGCTACACCTTC.